Presented here are 3 T cell receptor beta chains from one specimen sequenced in a study of a mutant IDH1 vaccine in newly diagnosed glioma. Profiled with immunoSEQ multiplex PCR; TCRdb holds only in-frame clones, not every one. Of 65,000 to 70,000 clones detected, 70% to 90% appear once; the ten largest clones hold 2.5% to 3.5%. Time point noted: baseline, week 1 (first vaccination visit). Treatment here: pre-vaccination baseline after standard-of-care therapy. The specimen comprised PBMCs, sampled from a glioma patient treated with radiotherapy, temozolomide or both. The source is a man between 25 and 39 years old with glioma.

The chain carries TRBV5-1 and TRBJ2-1; 8 nucleotides match TRBD1. The CDR3 is 14 amino acids. Unmatched junction bases numbered 4, after V lost 4 bases and J lost 4 bases. The germline V gene has CDR1 SGHRS and CDR2 YFSETQ. The CDR3 region is CASSARDRYNEQFF. In nucleotides, the CDR3 is TGCGCCAGCAGCGCAAGGGACAGGTACAATGAGCAGTTCTTC. The full variable domain, completed using reference TRBV5-1 and TRBJ2-1, is KAGVTQTPRYLIKTRGQQVTLSCSPISGHRSVSWYQQTPGQGLQFLFEYFSETQRNKGNFPGRFSGRQFSNSRSEMNVSTLELGDSALYLCASSARDRYNEQFFGPGTRLTVL.

The rearrangement joins TRBV6-5 to TRBJ1-2; no firm D call. The CDR3 has 14 residues. The germline CDR1 and CDR2 sequences are MNHEY and SVGAGI. V was cut by 7 bases and J by 0 bases, with 12 bases left in between. The CDR3 DNA is TGTGCCAGCACCTCGCGCGGGGCTAACTATGGCTACACCTTC. The encoded protein is CASTSRGANYGYTF.

This rearrangement joins TRBV5-6 to TRBJ2-7, with unresolved D. From germline, CDR1 is SGHDT and CDR2 YYEEEE. The CDR3 loop spans 14 amino acids. V was pared by 0 bases and J by 0 bases, with 7 bases between. The CDR3 sequence is CASSLGRVSYEQYF. CDR3 in DNA: TGTGCCAGCAGCTTGGGACGCGTCTCCTACGAGCAGTACTTC.